Shown below are 13 T cell receptor beta chains from a single sample sequenced in a study of blood T cell repertoires in COVID-19. TCRdb's copy holds only in-frame clones and misses some; the assay was immunoSEQ multiplex PCR. The table has 200,000 to 250,000 clones, approximately 86% seen once. The material sequenced was PBMCs or T cells enriched from blood (not recorded which). The receptors originated from a woman between 45 and 60 years old with acute COVID-19.

J is TRBJ1-1 and V is TRBV5-6, with 7 bases aligning to TRBD1. V lost 7 bases, J lost 3 bases, and 6 bases stayed unmatched. Germline loops: CDR1 SGHDT, CDR2 YYEEEE. The CDR3 loop spans 13 amino acids. CDR3 amino acids: CASESGQYTEAFF. The CDR3 DNA follows: TGTGCCAGCGAATCGGGACAGTACACTGAAGCTTTCTTT.

The CDR3 DNA reads TGCGCCAGCAGCAAGGACAGGGTCGGCTATGGCTACACCTTC. It is translated as CASSKDRVGYGYTF. This chain connects TRBV5-1 to TRBJ1-2; 8 bases match TRBD1. The CDR3 extends over 14 amino acids. Germline loops: CDR1 SGHRS, CDR2 YFSETQ. The junction had 6 bases not matched to a gene; V was cut back by 4 bases and J by 4 bases.

The chain links TRBV7-9 to TRBJ2-3; tentatively, D is TRBD2 (6 bases). This CDR3 has 13 residues. CDR1 and CDR2 (germline): SEHNR, FQNEAQ (reference sequence). V dropped 11 bases and J dropped 2 bases, with 14 bases sitting between them. The CDR3: CAGRGGITDTQYF. In nucleotides, the CDR3 is TGTGCCGGGAGAGGAGGGATCACAGATACGCAGTATTTT.

This chain joins TRBV29-1 and TRBJ2-4, with D tentatively TRBD2 (5 bases). Trimming left V 2 bases short and J 12 bases short, with 14 bases between. Per germline, CDR1 SQVTM and CDR2 ANQGSEA. This CDR3 region has 12 residues. The CDR3 DNA sequence: TGCAGCGTTGAATGGGAGTGGGGTACTCAGTACTTC. Translation: CSVEWEWGTQYF.

The chain uses TRBV2 and TRBJ2-3, with 9 bases fitting TRBD2. The J segment lost 4 bases and the V segment lost 6 bases, leaving 11 bases of the junction unmatched. The V gene's germline CDR1 is SNHLY and CDR2 FYNNEI. The CDR3 spans 16 residues. This chain's CDR3 is CASRSRPGLAADTQYF. The CDR3 DNA follows: TGTGCCAGCAGAAGCAGACCGGGACTAGCAGCAGATACGCAGTATTTT.

This clone was recorded once. The chain recombines TRBV7-9 with TRBJ2-3, with D uncertain. The germline gives CDR1 SEHNR, CDR2 FQNEAQ (reference sequence). The CDR3 extends over 16 amino acids. Trimming left V 1 base short and J 3 bases short, with 14 bases between. This CDR3 reads CASSLGLVAATDTQYF. The CDR3 nucleotides read TGTGCCAGCAGCTTAGGATTGGTTGCTGCGACAGATACGCAGTATTTT.

In this sample, this clone turned up a few times. The chain employs TRBV6-5 and TRBJ1-3; D is unclear. The CDR3 contains 11 residues. V was trimmed by 5 bases and J by 7 bases, leaving 6 bases between them. Germline V CDR1 and CDR2: MNHEY, SVGAGI. The CDR3 loop reads CASSTGNTIYF. As DNA, the CDR3 is TGTGCCAGCAGTACGGGGAACACCATATATTTT.

The chain carries TRBV7-2 and TRBJ2-3; TRBD2 aligns across 7 bases. Germline values: CDR1 SGHTA, CDR2 FQGNSA. With 6 bases clipped from V and 0 bases from J, the junction kept 3 bases outside the gene matches. There are 14 residues in the CDR3. In nucleotides, the CDR3 is TGTGCCAGCAGACGCGGGAGCAGCACAGATACGCAGTATTTT. The encoded protein is CASRRGSSTDTQYF.

The gene calls are TRBV19 and TRBJ2-1, with 8 bases aligning to TRBD1. Trimming at V came to 5 bases and at J to 9 bases, leaving 12 bases not matched to a gene. From germline, CDR1 is LNHDA and CDR2 SQIVND (reference sequence). CDR3 length equals 15 residues. CDR3 loop: CASSVGTGTKGEQFF. The CDR3 nucleotides are TGTGCCAGTAGTGTTGGGACAGGTACGAAAGGTGAGCAGTTCTTC.

V and J are TRBV15 and TRBJ2-1; 12 bases are a match to TRBD2. V shed 6 bases, J shed 9 bases, and the junction held 3 bases outside the gene matches. The CDR3 extends over 13 amino acids. CDR1 is LNHNV and CDR2 is YYDKDF in the germline V gene (reference sequence). This CDR3 is CATRTSGSGEQFF. CDR3 DNA sequence: TGTGCCACCAGGACTAGCGGGAGCGGTGAGCAGTTCTTC.

The rearrangement uses TRBV27 and TRBJ2-6, with unresolved D. This CDR3 is built from 17 residues. The V gene's germline CDR1 is MNHEY and CDR2 SMNVEV (reference sequence). Between the trimmed V and J ends, which lost 3 bases and 0 bases, there was a span of 12 bases. This CDR3 is CASSLRIGSSGANVLTF. The CDR3, as DNA: TGTGCCAGCAGTTTGCGCATCGGTTCCTCTGGGGCCAACGTCCTGACTTTC.

This rearrangement joins TRBV4-1 to TRBJ2-7; no clear D gene. Per the germline V gene, CDR1 is MGHRA and CDR2 is YSYEKL. V lost 2 bases and J 5 bases, leaving 16 bases between the germline ends. The CDR3 length is 15 residues. For the CDR3, the DNA is TGCGCCAGCAGCCAACCATTGGTATCACTCGACGAGCAGTACTTC. Translated: CASSQPLVSLDEQYF.

This clone was seen a single time. The chain joins TRBV15 to TRBJ1-3, with D tentatively TRBD1 (6 bases). The CDR3 covers 16 residues. V was shortened by 5 bases and J by 2 bases, with 16 bases between the two germline ends. Germline CDR1 reads LNHNV; CDR2 reads YYDKDF (reference sequence). The CDR3 nucleotides read TGTGCCACCAGCTTTGGCCCCCCAGGGGCTGGAAACACCATATATTTT. Translated, it gives CATSFGPPGAGNTIYF.